This T cell receptor beta chain was captured by sequencing in a study of blood T cells in healthy people across ages. Germline CDR1 is MNHNS and CDR2 is SASEGT. V shed 2 bases and J 10 bases; nucleotides not matched to a gene: 8. This CDR3 has 14 residues. General study results and limits: As age increased, TCR beta diversity per million T cells fell in a roughly linear fashion. Strong correlation linked observed beta diversity and percent naive T cells. Naive CD4+ cell counts and diversity both ran higher in long-lived than in aged donors.

To note about this clonotype: What it binds is not known.

A sample-barcoded 5' primer and a J-beta primer mix were used in a second PCR of roughly 7 to 12 cycles. Every individual sample yielded 2.5 million or more paired-end reads (each containing CDR3). TCRdb called the 5' RACE reads again in MiXCR, with one record for every CDR3 protein. The table has 1.2 million to 1.5 million distinct CDR3 sequences, approximately 38% seen once. V gene TRBV6-1 combines with J gene TRBJ1-1; 9 bases line up with TRBD1. The sample was blood. The sequence derives from a woman in her late teens or twenties in good health. This chain's CDR3 is CASSEKGQGYRAFF. In DNA form, the CDR3 reads TGTGCCAGCAGTGAAAAGGGACAGGGATATCGAGCTTTCTTT.